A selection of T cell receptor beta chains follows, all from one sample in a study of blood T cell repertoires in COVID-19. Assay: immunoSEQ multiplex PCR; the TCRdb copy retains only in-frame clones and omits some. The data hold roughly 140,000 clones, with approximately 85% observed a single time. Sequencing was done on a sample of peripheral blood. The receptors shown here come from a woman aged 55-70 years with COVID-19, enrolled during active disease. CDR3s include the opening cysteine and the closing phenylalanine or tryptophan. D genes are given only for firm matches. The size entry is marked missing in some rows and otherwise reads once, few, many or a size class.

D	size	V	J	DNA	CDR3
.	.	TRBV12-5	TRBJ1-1	TGTGCTAGTGGTTTGGTACTGGGAGGGAGGAACACTGAAGCTTTCTTT	CASGLVLGGRNTEAFF
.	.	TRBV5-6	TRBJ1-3	TGTGCCAGCAGCTTGGGACAAGGAAACACCATATATTTT	CASSLGQGNTIYF
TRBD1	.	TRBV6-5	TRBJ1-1	TGTGCCAGCAGTTACCGACAGGGGGGGGCTGAAGCTTTCTTT	CASSYRQGGAEAFF
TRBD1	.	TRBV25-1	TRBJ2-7	TGTGCCAGCAGTATGGGACAGGGTCGGACCTACGAGCAGTACTTC	CASSMGQGRTYEQYF
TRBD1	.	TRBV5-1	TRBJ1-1	TGCGCCAGCAGCAAAGGGACAGACCTCATGAACACTGAAGCTTTCTTT	CASSKGTDLMNTEAFF
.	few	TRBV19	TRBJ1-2	TGTGCCACCCGTCCCGGTGCGGGGGAGAACTATGGCTACACCTTC	CATRPGAGENYGYTF
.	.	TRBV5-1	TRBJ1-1	TGCGCCAGCAGCTTGGCCGGTCAGGCCACTGAAGCTTTCTTT	CASSLAGQATEAFF
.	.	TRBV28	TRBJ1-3	TGTGCCAGCAGCGGAGGTGGGGCTGGAAACACCATATATTTT	CASSGGGAGNTIYF
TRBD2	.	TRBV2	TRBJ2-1	TGTGCCAGCTATATACCGTCCGGGACTAGGGATGAGCAGTTCTTC	CASYIPSGTRDEQFF
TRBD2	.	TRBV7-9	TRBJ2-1	TGTGCCAGCAGCTTAGCTCTATATAGCGGGGATGGGGATGAGCAGTTCTTC	CASSLALYSGDGDEQFF
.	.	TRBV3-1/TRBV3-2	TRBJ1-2	TGTGCCAGCAGCCAAGTGGGGCTGGGTGGCTACACCTTC	CASSQVGLGGYTF
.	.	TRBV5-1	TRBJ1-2	TGCGCCAGCAGCTTGGTGGAGGGTAGCGGCTACACCTTC	CASSLVEGSGYTF
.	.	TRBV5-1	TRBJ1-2	TGCGCCAGCAGCTTGGAAGGGGCTCTCTATGGCTACACCTTC	CASSLEGALYGYTF
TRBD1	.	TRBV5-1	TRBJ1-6	TGCGCCAGCAGCTTACAGGGGGCGGATGATTCACCCCTCCACTTT	CASSLQGADDSPLHF
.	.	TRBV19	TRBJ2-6	TGTGCCAGTAGTATCGGGCCTCAAGGGGGGGCGAGAGGGGCCAACGTCCTGACTTTC	CASSIGPQGGARGANVLTF
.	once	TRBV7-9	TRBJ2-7	TGTGCCAGCAGCTATGCTTCTTCCGGTTCCTACGAGCAGTACTTC	CASSYASSGSYEQYF
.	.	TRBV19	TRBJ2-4	TGTGCCAGTAGTATGGTGGCAGCCAAAAACATTCAGTACTTC	CASSMVAAKNIQYF
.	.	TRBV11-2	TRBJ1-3	TGTGCCAGCAGCCTTGACGGGTTCTCTGGAAACACCATATATTTT	CASSLDGFSGNTIYF
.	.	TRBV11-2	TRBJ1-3	TGTGCCAGCAGCTTAGATTACAGGGCCCCCTCTGGAAACACCATATATTTT	CASSLDYRAPSGNTIYF
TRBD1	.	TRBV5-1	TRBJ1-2	TGCGCCAGCAGCTTGGAACAGGGGGCGGGTAACTATGGCTACACCTTC	CASSLEQGAGNYGYTF
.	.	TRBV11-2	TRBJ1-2	TGTGCCAGCAGCTTAGAGGGCCATGGCTACACCTTC	CASSLEGHGYTF
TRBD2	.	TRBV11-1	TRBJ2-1	TGTGCCAGCAGCTTATGGGGGGGAGGATACAATGAGCAGTTCTTC	CASSLWGGGYNEQFF